Listed below are T cell receptor beta chains from one sample, sequenced in a study of T-cell memory formation after mild COVID-19. TCRdb reprocessed the 5' RACE reads via MiXCR and lists one record per CDR3 protein. There are about 340,000 distinct CDR3 sequences in the sample; around 21% occur only once, and approximately 13% lies in the top ten. The sequenced material came from PBMCs or a T cell subset sorted from them (not recorded which). These receptors were collected from an adult woman who had mild COVID-19 (a few samples of this study predate the infection). Cell type and time point are not known. The conserved cysteine and the conserved F or W are not part of the CDR3 here. A D gene is named only where the DNA matches it firmly. A row's size may be missing; if present it is once, few, many or a size class.

TRBV12-3/TRBV12-4 . . ASSEDSLYNEQF
TRBV4-1 TRBD1 . ASSQGDRGQNTEAF
TRBV7-7 . . ASSLGRTGELF
TRBV11-3 TRBD1 . ASSLRAGQGPDTQY
TRBV7-2 . . ASSLNRPNEQF
TRBV3-1 . few ASSNPEQY
TRBV18 TRBD2 . ASSPTGTSGFEQY
TRBV30 . . AWRTPGSGYT
TRBV5-1 . few ASSLVREGLDEQY
TRBV12-3/TRBV12-4 TRBD1 . ASNGQGVTIY
TRBV3-1 . few ASSQETQTLLRTYEQY
TRBV2 . few ASKGSTQPQH
TRBV4-2 TRBD2 many ASSQDGVAGNEQY
TRBV7-8 . few ASSSTTGWAGNTIY
TRBV5-1 TRBD1 many ASSLGTGNYEQY
TRBV30 TRBD2 . AWSAAGGTDTQY
TRBV30 . . AWAMKGGNTEAF
TRBV15 . . ATRGTSYNEQF
TRBV7-9 TRBD2 . ASSYLAGGPDEQF
TRBV29-1 . many SVSRGSTEAF
TRBV11-2 TRBD2 . ASSPTTSGIHNEQF
TRBV9 . . ASSVVGGGGVNTEAF
TRBV15 . few ATSTAGVGNSPLH
TRBV4-1 TRBD1 few ASSQEGGQGEAF
TRBV19 TRBD1 . ASRMDRTYGYT
TRBV5-1 . few ASSRWGAGDTQY
TRBV5-1 TRBD2 few ASSGEGEQY
TRBV29-1 . many SVKESSYNSPLH
TRBV29-1 . . SVLALGGTDTQY
TRBV24-1 TRBD2 few ATSDLSSSGRNEQF
TRBV7-9 . many ASSLSTLDHLGQY
TRBV7-2 TRBD1 . ASSRLGQGNSPLH
TRBV4-2 TRBD2 few ASSLGLAGRHEQF
TRBV25-1 . . ASTQERSSYEQY
TRBV9 . few ASSARLDQAADTQY
TRBV20-1 . few SASDSRRRGYT
TRBV7-9 TRBD2 . ASSLAPIAGSTDTQY
TRBV7-3 . many ASSISQDNHQF
TRBV7-2 TRBD2 . ASSLDGTSGSTDTQY
TRBV2 TRBD1 . ASRSGTAYNEQF
TRBV9 TRBD2 . ASSVAPLAGAGGTQY
TRBV7-8 . . ASSIRVIGEQY
TRBV19 TRBD2 . ASSIGLAGVLEQF
TRBV21-1 . few ASSKRGAPGQPQH
TRBV5-5 TRBD1 few ASSSLTGGNTEAF
TRBV7-2 TRBD1 few ASSQRTGDNEQF
TRBV19 TRBD1 once ATATGGSYNSPLH